The 2 T cell receptor beta chains given below trace back to one sample, sequenced in a study of T cell responses to AZD1222 COVID-19 vaccine. Only in-frame clones appear in the TCRdb table, and some are missing; sequencing was by immunoSEQ multiplex PCR. The sample holds 90,000 to 120,000 clones, about 86% seen once. The sequencing here drew on peripheral blood, taken on day 0 of AZD1222 vaccination. The receptors were gathered from an adult in good health.

As regards this clone: A read error may account for a junction end that differs from germline. The chain employs TRBV5-1 and TRBJ2-3; D is possibly TRBD1 (6 bases). The CDR3 spans 15 residues. CDR1 and CDR2 from the germline V gene are SGHRS and YFSETQ. CDR3: CVSSPGADSSGTQYF. The CDR3 nucleotides read TGCGTCAGCAGCCCAGGGGCTGACTCTTCTGGTACGCAGTATTTT.

The chain recombines TRBV2 with TRBJ1-1; D not certain. Germline-derived CDR1 and CDR2 are SNHLY and FYNNEI. The CDR3 has 12 residues. The V end lost 10 bases, the J end lost 2 bases, and 11 bases lay between the germline ends. CDR3 loop: CATSDVNTEAFF. The CDR3, as DNA: TGTGCCACCTCCGATGTAAACACTGAAGCTTTCTTT.